The 10 T cell receptor beta chains reported below all come from one sample, sequenced in a study of blood T cell repertoires in COVID-19. Sequenced by immunoSEQ multiplex PCR; TCRdb stores in-frame clones only, minus some. The sample shows 35,000 to 50,000 clones, about 80% of them seen only once. Material for sequencing was peripheral blood. These receptors were collected from a man between 50 and 59 years old with active or convalescent COVID-19.

The chain is built from TRBV19 and TRBJ1-4, with 8 bases identical to TRBD1. The CDR3 is 15 amino acids. V was clipped by 5 bases and J by 3 bases; unmatched bases: 5. Germline V gene data show CDR1 as LNHDA and CDR2 as SQIVND (reference sequence). As DNA, the CDR3 is TGTGCCAGTAGTTCTCCAGGGGGCTCTAATGAAAAACTGTTTTTT. Protein product: CASSSPGGSNEKLFF. Full variable domain (rest looked up from reference TRBV19 and TRBJ1-4): DGGITQSPKYLFRKEGQNVTLSCEQNLNHDAMYWYRQDPGQGLRLIYYSQIVNDFQKGDIAEGYSVSREKKESFPLTVTSAQKNPTAFYLCASSSPGGSNEKLFFGSGTQLSVL.

The chain is built from TRBV6-5 and TRBJ1-6; D gene uncertain. V was pared by 7 bases and J by 10 bases, with 20 bases between. Germline V gives CDR1 MNHEY, CDR2 SVGAGI. This CDR3 has 15 residues. CDR3 amino acids: CASTKEEGLSSPLHF. The CDR3 DNA sequence: TGTGCCAGCACCAAAGAGGAGGGATTAAGCTCACCCCTCCACTTT.

CDR3 sequence (DNA): TGTGCCAGCAGCTCGAGCAGGGACAGGAGCTACGAGCAGTACTTC. Its protein is CASSSSRDRSYEQYF. The chain is built from TRBV9 and TRBJ2-7, with 8 bases fitting TRBD1. CDR1 is SGDLS and CDR2 is YYNGEE in the germline V gene. Trimming at V came to 4 bases and at J to 3 bases, leaving 9 bases not matched to a gene. The CDR3 consists of 15 residues.

The gene calls are TRBV3-1 (or the pseudogene TRBV3-2) and TRBJ2-7; a weak D match, TRBD2 (5 bases). Looked up from germline, CDR1 is LGHDT and CDR2 is YNNKEL (reference sequence). The CDR3 totals 15 residues. V lost 0 bases and J lost 0, with 9 bases in between. In DNA form, the CDR3 reads TGTGCCAGCAGCCAAGAACGGGGTAGCTCCTACGAGCAGTACTTC. This sequence encodes CASSQERGSSYEQYF.

The gene calls are TRBV3-1 (or the pseudogene TRBV3-2) and TRBJ2-1; D possibly corresponds to TRBD2 (5 bases). CDR1 LGHDT and CDR2 YNNKEL come from the germline V gene (reference sequence). Deletions cut 0 bases from V and 3 bases from J, with 9 bases between. The CDR3 consists of 15 residues. The CDR3 nucleotides read TGTGCCAGCAGCCAAGATGACGGGGACTACAATGAGCAGTTCTTC. Residues: CASSQDDGDYNEQFF.

The genes are TRBV27 and TRBJ1-5, with a tentative D call TRBD1 (6 bases). V lost 3 bases and J 2 bases, leaving 14 bases between the germline ends. Germline-derived CDR1 and CDR2 are MNHEY and SMNVEV (reference sequence). CDR3 length equals 16 residues. CDR3 sequence: CASSLSQGFGNQPQHF. For the CDR3, the DNA is TGTGCCAGCAGTTTGTCCCAGGGGTTCGGCAATCAGCCCCAGCATTTT.

The CDR3 reads CASGPGQLNQPQHF. The CDR3 nucleotides are TGTGCTAGTGGTCCGGGACAGCTCAATCAGCCCCAGCATTTT. V and J are TRBV12-5 and TRBJ1-5; TRBD1 aligns across 7 bases. Germline V CDR1 and CDR2: LGHNT, FRNRAP. The CDR3 totals 14 residues. V trimming: 5 bases; J trimming: 3 bases; junction bases outside the gene matches: 4.

The chain couples TRBV19 to TRBJ2-2; D is unresolved. The V and J ends lost 3 bases and 4 bases respectively, with 15 bases between them. The germline gives CDR1 LNHDA, CDR2 SQIVND (reference sequence). There are 16 residues in the CDR3. As DNA, the CDR3 is TGTGCCAGTAGTATCCTCCCCGACATTAGCACCGGGGAGCTGTTTTTT. It codes for CASSILPDISTGELFF.

J is TRBJ2-1 and V is TRBV9; D uncertain. Germline assignment: CDR1 SGDLS and CDR2 YYNGEE. Trimming removed 0 bases from V and 6 bases from J, with 10 bases in between. The CDR3 extends over 14 amino acids. The CDR3 DNA follows: TGTGCCAGCAGCGTAGGAGGTAGCTCCAATGAGCAGTTCTTC. This translates into CASSVGGSSNEQFF.

V gene TRBV9 combines with J gene TRBJ2-3; 8 nucleotides line up with TRBD1. The CDR3 consists of 14 residues. V lost 2 bases to trimming and J lost 3 bases; unmatched junction nucleotides: 2. Per the germline V gene, CDR1 is SGDLS and CDR2 is YYNGEE. CDR3 coding DNA: TGTGCCAGCAGCGTGGGACAGGCTACAGATACGCAGTATTTT. Its translation is CASSVGQATDTQYF.